This TCR beta chain comes out of a study of T cell repertoires in cytomegalovirus infection. Study findings and constraints: The cumulative frequency of public TCR beta families identified carriers of CMV plus the relevant HLA.

CDR1 and CDR2 (germline): MNHEY, SVGEGT. V was clipped by 6 bases and J by 1 base, with 15 bases between them. The CDR3 runs to 15 residues. This clonotype turned up a few times. Its antigen remains unknown. TCRdb analysed the reads with MiXCR anew, one entry per CDR3 protein. The sample consists of 900,000 to 950,000 distinct CDR3 sequences, roughly 30% of them appearing once. The chain is built from TRBV6-2 or TRBV6-3 and TRBJ1-1, with D maybe TRBD1 (5 bases). The sequencing here drew on cultured CD8+ T cells from PBMCs, taken from culture after CMV antigen stimulation. The source is a human donor in good health (CMV status not recorded). Some clones in this sample may be carry-over from other donors' samples. Here the CDR3 reads CASRPTQGRNTEAFF. The CDR3 DNA reads TGTGCCAGCAGACCCACTCAGGGACGGAACACTGAAGCTTTCTTT.